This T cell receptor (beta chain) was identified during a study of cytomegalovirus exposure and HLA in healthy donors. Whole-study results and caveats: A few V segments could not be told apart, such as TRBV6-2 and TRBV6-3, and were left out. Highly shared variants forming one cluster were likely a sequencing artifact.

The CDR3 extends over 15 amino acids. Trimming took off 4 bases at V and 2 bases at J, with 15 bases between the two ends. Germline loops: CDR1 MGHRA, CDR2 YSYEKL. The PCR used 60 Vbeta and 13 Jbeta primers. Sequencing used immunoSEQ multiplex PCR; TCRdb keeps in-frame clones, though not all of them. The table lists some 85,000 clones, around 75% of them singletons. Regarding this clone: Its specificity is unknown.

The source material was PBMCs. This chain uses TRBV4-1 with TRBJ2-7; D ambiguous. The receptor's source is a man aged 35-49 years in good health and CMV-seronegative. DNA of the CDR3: TGCGCCAGCAGCCGGGCGACCTTGGGCACCTACGAGCAGTACTTC. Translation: CASSRATLGTYEQYF.